The entry below gives a single TCR beta chain sequence along with its context. This sample is drawn from a study of T cell changes during pregnancy in multiple sclerosis. Sequencing used immunoSEQ multiplex PCR; TCRdb keeps in-frame clones, though not all of them. The table lists fewer than 45,000 clones, approximately 90% of them singletons, with 0.7% to 0.8% in the top ten. This CDR3 comprises 17 residues. V dropped 4 bases and J dropped 1; count of bases not matched to a gene: 7. CDR1 SGHVS and CDR2 FQNEAQ come from the germline V gene. The sequencing here drew on CD4+ T cells from peripheral blood mononuclear cells, taken after pregnancy. The receptor comes from a female donor in good health, enrolled as a control in a pregnancy study. The rearrangement links TRBV7-8 to TRBJ2-2, with 9 bases that match TRBD1. The CDR3 loop is CASSSVLTGGNTGELFF. CDR3 nucleotides: TGTGCCAGCAGCTCAGTCCTGACAGGGGGGAACACCGGGGAGCTGTTTTTT.